Listed below are T cell receptor beta chains from one sample, sequenced in a study of T-cell reconstitution after alpha-beta-depleted transplantation in children. TCRdb analysed the PCR reads with MiXCR anew, one entry per CDR3 protein. Of approximately 500,000 distinct CDR3 sequences listed, 10% to 13% are singletons. The specimen was PBMCs, collected before TCRalphabeta/CD19-depleted stem cell transplant. These receptors all stem from a child aged 2-15 years with inherited bone marrow failure, due to receive a stem cell transplant. The CDR3 runs from the conserved cysteine through the conserved F or W. The D gene is left open where the match is weak. Clone size is stated in some rows and not others, as once, few, many or a class when expanded.

clone size	J gene	D gene	V gene	CDR3 length	CDR3 protein	CDR3 DNA
many	TRBJ2-7	TRBD1	TRBV5-6	14	CASSSRDRGNRQYF	TGTGCCAGCTCCTCCCGGGACAGGGGGAATCGGCAGTACTTC
.	TRBJ2-1	TRBD2	TRBV12-5	19	CAFSRRLPLTSGRGNEQFF	TGTGCCTTCAGCAGAAGACTTCCACTGACTAGCGGGAGAGGCAATGAGCAGTTCTTC
many	TRBJ2-1	.	TRBV30	15	CAWSGGARSYNEQFF	TGTGCCTGGAGTGGAGGGGCGCGCTCCTACAATGAGCAGTTCTTC
many	TRBJ2-3	.	TRBV9	15	CASSVAGEGVLTQYF	TGTGCCAGCAGCGTAGCCGGAGAAGGGGTTCTTACGCAGTATTTT
many	TRBJ2-3	.	TRBV5-6	13	CASSALAPDTQYF	TGTGCCAGCAGCGCGCTAGCGCCAGATACGCAGTATTTT
.	TRBJ2-4	.	TRBV20-1	14	CSAIGDIAKNIQYF	TGCAGTGCCATCGGGGATATAGCCAAAAACATTCAGTACTTC
few	TRBJ2-1	TRBD2	TRBV11-2	17	CASSPPRWREDYNEQFF	TGTGCCAGCAGCCCACCCCGTTGGCGGGAGGACTACAATGAGCAGTTCTTC
many	TRBJ2-1	.	TRBV7-9	14	CASSLGGRYNEQFF	TGTGCCAGCAGCCTCGGCGGCCGGTACAATGAGCAGTTCTTC
many	TRBJ2-5	.	TRBV12-3/TRBV12-4	14	CASSFRDYQETQYF	TGTGCCAGCAGTTTTCGGGACTACCAAGAGACCCAGTACTTC
.	TRBJ2-7	TRBD2	TRBV20-1	19	CSARGLPGLAGVLVHEQYF	TGCAGTGCTAGAGGGCTACCGGGACTAGCGGGAGTACTGGTCCACGAGCAGTACTTC
.	TRBJ2-1	.	TRBV20-1	13	CSASVGGGNEQFF	TGCAGTGCTAGCGTTGGGGGCGGCAATGAGCAGTTCTTC
many	TRBJ2-3	TRBD2	TRBV7-2	16	CASSLAIGRSTDTQYF	TGTGCCAGCAGCTTAGCAATCGGGAGGAGCACAGATACGCAGTATTTT
few	TRBJ1-5	.	TRBV7-2	15	CASSFWLQDNQPQHF	TGTGCCAGCAGCTTCTGGTTACAGGACAATCAGCCCCAGCATTTT
many	TRBJ2-3	.	TRBV7-9	14	CASRMASRTDTQYF	TGTGCCAGCAGGATGGCTAGCCGCACAGATACGCAGTATTTT
many	TRBJ2-1	.	TRBV29-1	17	CSVEDLASQGSYNEQFF	TGCAGCGTTGAAGATCTTGCGTCGCAGGGATCCTACAATGAGCAGTTCTTC
many	TRBJ1-5	.	TRBV6-2/TRBV6-3	12	CASRKGGQPQHF	TGTGCCAGCAGAAAAGGGGGGCAGCCCCAGCATTTT
many	TRBJ1-1	TRBD1	TRBV12-3/TRBV12-4	15	CASRRGGQGGTEAFF	TGTGCCAGCAGGCGGGGGGGACAGGGGGGCACTGAAGCTTTCTTT
many	TRBJ2-1	.	TRBV25-1	12	CASSVFYNEQFF	TGTGCCAGCAGTGTATTCTACAATGAGCAGTTCTTC
many	TRBJ2-5	.	TRBV20-1	13	CSASGDWQETQYF	TGCAGTGCTAGCGGGGACTGGCAAGAGACCCAGTACTTC
many	TRBJ2-3	TRBD2	TRBV7-8	17	CASSPNPAGGLTDTQYF	TGTGCCAGCAGCCCTAACCCGGCGGGAGGGCTCACAGATACGCAGTATTTT
.	TRBJ2-7	.	TRBV4-1	16	CASSQDEGGSSYEQYF	TGCGCCAGCAGCCAAGATGAGGGAGGTAGCTCCTACGAGCAGTACTTC
.	TRBJ2-2	TRBD1	TRBV5-1	16	CASTHRTGTNTGELFF	TGCGCCAGCACCCACCGGACAGGCACGAACACCGGGGAGCTGTTTTTT
many	TRBJ2-1	.	TRBV21-1	12	CASRLDGNEQFF	TGTGCCAGCAGATTGGACGGCAATGAGCAGTTCTTC
many	TRBJ2-7	TRBD1	TRBV5-1	14	CASASGQDSYEQYF	TGCGCCAGCGCCAGTGGACAGGACTCCTACGAGCAGTACTTC
many	TRBJ2-2	TRBD1	TRBV5-6	15	CASTLGQGYGGELFF	TGTGCCAGCACCCTCGGACAGGGGTATGGCGGGGAGCTGTTTTTT
many	TRBJ2-2	TRBD1	TRBV24-1	15	CATSRTGPNTGELFF	TGTGCCACCAGCCGGACAGGACCCAACACCGGGGAGCTGTTTTTT
.	TRBJ1-6	.	TRBV4-1	16	CASSSHLDRPNSPLHF	TGCGCCAGCAGCAGTCACCTGGACCGTCCGAATTCACCCCTCCACTTT
.	TRBJ1-2	TRBD1	TRBV6-1	14	CASTPRGARYGYTF	TGTGCCAGCACGCCCAGGGGGGCTCGCTATGGCTACACCTTC
.	TRBJ1-1	.	TRBV7-2	14	CASSPHRLNTEAFF	TGTGCCAGCAGCCCCCACAGGCTGAACACTGAAGCTTTCTTT
many	TRBJ1-3	.	TRBV6-5	16	CASSYAIGSSGNTIYF	TGTGCCAGCAGTTACGCCATAGGGAGCTCTGGAAACACCATATATTTT
.	TRBJ1-4	.	TRBV19	12	CASGPVLEKLFF	TGTGCCAGTGGTCCGGTACTAGAAAAACTGTTTTTT
few	TRBJ2-1	TRBD2	TRBV6-2/TRBV6-3	18	CASSSNLYPTSGSNEQFF	TGTGCCAGCAGCTCCAACCTATACCCGACTAGCGGGAGCAATGAGCAGTTCTTC
few	TRBJ2-3	.	TRBV7-2	16	CASSNPPGQHTDTQYF	TGTGCCAGCAGCAATCCCCCGGGACAACATACAGATACGCAGTATTTT
many	TRBJ1-2	.	TRBV20-1	10	CSASGGAYTF	TGCAGTGCTAGTGGTGGGGCCTACACCTTC
few	TRBJ2-3	TRBD2	TRBV5-8	16	CASSKGLAGAGDTQYF	TGTGCCAGCAGCAAGGGACTAGCGGGAGCTGGAGATACGCAGTATTTT
many	TRBJ2-7	.	TRBV3-1	11	CASSQGLEQYF	TGTGCCAGCAGCCAAGGGCTAGAGCAGTACTTC